The present entry profiles one TCR beta chain with its context. Its antigen is not identified. The sample originates from a study of T-cell reconstitution after alpha-beta-depleted transplantation in children. Unique molecular identifiers were used to barcode this TCRbeta library. TCRdb reprocessed the PCR reads with MiXCR, giving one entry per CDR3 protein. The sample yields approximately 1,000,000 distinct CDR3 sequences, around 30% seen once. This CDR3 region has 16 residues. Germline assignment: CDR1 MNHEY and CDR2 SVGAGI. The germline V and J ends were trimmed by 1 base and 8 bases, with 17 bases remaining between them. General study results and limits: By one year post-transplant, T-cell counts and diversity largely arose from T cells that were newly produced.

This material consisted of PBMCs, mostly from graft donor cells, taken 360 days after TCRalphabeta/CD19-depleted stem cell transplant. The source is a boy younger than two who had a stem cell transplant for SCID, so the T cells may come from the graft donor. The chain joins TRBV6-5 to TRBJ1-4; perhaps TRBD1 as D (5 bases). Written as DNA, the CDR3 is TGTGCCAGCAGTTACTTCGCGGGGGTACCCTTGGAAAAACTGTTTTTT. This gives the protein CASSYFAGVPLEKLFF.